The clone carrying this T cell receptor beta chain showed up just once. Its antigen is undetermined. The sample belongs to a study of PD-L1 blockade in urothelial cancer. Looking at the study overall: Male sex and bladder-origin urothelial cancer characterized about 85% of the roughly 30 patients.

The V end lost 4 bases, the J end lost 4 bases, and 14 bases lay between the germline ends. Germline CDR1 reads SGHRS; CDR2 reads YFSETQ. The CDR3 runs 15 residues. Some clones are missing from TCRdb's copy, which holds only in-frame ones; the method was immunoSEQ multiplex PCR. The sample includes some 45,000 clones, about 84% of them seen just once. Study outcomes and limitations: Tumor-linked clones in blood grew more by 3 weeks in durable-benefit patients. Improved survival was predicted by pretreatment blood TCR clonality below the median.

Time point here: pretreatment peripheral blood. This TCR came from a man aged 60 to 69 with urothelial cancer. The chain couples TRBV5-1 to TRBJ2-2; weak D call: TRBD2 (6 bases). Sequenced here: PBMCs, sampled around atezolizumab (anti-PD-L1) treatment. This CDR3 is CASSQGAGGTGELFF. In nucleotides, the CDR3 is TGCGCCAGCAGCCAGGGAGCCGGGGGCACCGGGGAGCTGTTTTTT.